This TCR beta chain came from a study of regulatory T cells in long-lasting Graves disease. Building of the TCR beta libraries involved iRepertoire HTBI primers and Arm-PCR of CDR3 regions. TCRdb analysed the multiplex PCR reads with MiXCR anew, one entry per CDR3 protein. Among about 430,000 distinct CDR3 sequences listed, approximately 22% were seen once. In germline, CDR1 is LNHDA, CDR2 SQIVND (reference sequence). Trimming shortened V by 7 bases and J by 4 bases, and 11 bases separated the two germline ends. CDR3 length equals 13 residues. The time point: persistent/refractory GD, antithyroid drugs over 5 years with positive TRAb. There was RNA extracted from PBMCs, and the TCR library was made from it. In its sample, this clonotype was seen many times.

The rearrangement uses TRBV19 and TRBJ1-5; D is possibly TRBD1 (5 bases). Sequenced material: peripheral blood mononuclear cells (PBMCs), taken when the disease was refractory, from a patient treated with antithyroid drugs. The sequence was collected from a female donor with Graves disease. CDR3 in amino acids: CASTWDGNQPQHF. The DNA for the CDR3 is TGTGCCAGTACTTGGGACGGTAATCAGCCCCAGCATTTT.